The sequence of this T cell receptor beta chain was determined in a study of cytomegalovirus exposure and HLA in healthy donors. Looking at the study overall: Researchers found that around 80% of 350 to 500 genotyped donors fell within the Caucasian-associated ancestry cluster. General study points: Overall, around 160 TCR beta chains were annotated as cytomegalovirus-associated. Most of the TCR beta V segments (in an earlier analysis) were productive either about 87% or about 30% of the time.

The primer mix had 60 Vbeta and 13 Jbeta primers. Original processing methods: Approximately 72 million unique TCR beta chains, 9.5 million to 11 million of them shared, were counted by a later analysis. Profiled with immunoSEQ multiplex PCR; TCRdb holds only in-frame clones, not every one. V, J and clone size derive from that table, while D and trimming were established from the DNA sequence. Of around 130,000 clones in the sample, about 75% were seen once. In germline, CDR1 is LGHNA, CDR2 YSLEER. Trimming pared 0 bases from V and 8 bases from J, leaving 8 bases between. This CDR3 contains 14 residues. This clone was picked up a small number of times. Its antigen is unknown. The same CDR3 is also encoded by other DNA sequences in this sample.

The receptor comes from a woman in her forties in good health and CMV-seropositive. The J gene is TRBJ1-6, the V gene TRBV4-3; tentative D call: TRBD1 (5 bases). The sample consisted of PBMCs. CDR3 region: CASSQDARDSPLHF. The CDR3 DNA reads as TGCGCCAGCAGCCAAGATGCCAGGGATTCACCCCTCCACTTT.